Below are 13 T cell receptor beta chains sequenced from a single sample in a study of T-cell reconstitution after alpha-beta-depleted transplantation in children. It was with unique molecular identifiers that the TCRbeta library was prepared. MiXCR was run by TCRdb on the PCR reads, yielding one entry per CDR3 protein. The table shows around 700,000 distinct CDR3 sequences, with less than 15% occurring only once. This sample comprised PBMCs, obtained before TCRalphabeta/CD19-depleted stem cell transplant. These TCRs come from a girl under 10 years old with congenital amegakaryocytic thrombocytopenia, due to receive a stem cell transplant.

This clonotype was detected many times. V gene TRBV5-1 combines with J gene TRBJ1-2; the D gene is possibly TRBD1 (6 bases). This CDR3 region has 14 residues. The ends were cut back, 1 base at V and 3 bases at J, with 10 bases in the middle. Germline V gene lookup returns CDR1 SGHRS and CDR2 YFSETQ. Here the CDR3 reads CASSLKGDDYGYTF. CDR3 DNA sequence: TGCGCCAGCAGCTTGAAGGGGGACGACTATGGCTACACCTTC.

Note on this clonotype: The missing conserved phenylalanine or tryptophan at the end of this CDR3 makes a read error likely. No DNA is shown, since the ends of the CDR3 on it are uncertain; the CDR3 is the one TCRdb lists. V is TRBV30 and J is TRBJ2-1; no check of the table's D call, TRBD2, against the DNA was made. Germline CDR1 and CDR2: GTSNPN and SVGIG (reference sequence). The CDR3 contains 11 residues when both ends are counted. The CDR3 here is CAWSVLGLAGL.

This clonotype was seen repeatedly, ten times or more. The chain carries TRBV5-1 and TRBJ2-3; D uncertain. CDR1 SGHRS and CDR2 YFSETQ come from the germline V gene. The V end lost 1 base, the J end lost 2 bases, and 14 bases lay between the germline ends. This CDR3 has 16 residues. Here the CDR3 DNA reads TGCGCCAGCAGCTTGCCAGTCGTGGCAGACACAGATACGCAGTATTTT. Amino acids: CASSLPVVADTDTQYF.

This clonotype came up many times. The CDR3, as DNA: TGCGCCAGCAGCCAAGAACAGGGGGCCAAAAACATTCAGTACTTC. Amino acids: CASSQEQGAKNIQYF. J is TRBJ2-4 and V is TRBV4-1, with TRBD1 identical over 7 bases. CDR3 length: 15 residues. Looked up from germline, CDR1 is MGHRA and CDR2 is YSYEKL. J was trimmed by 1 base and V by 0 bases; bases with no gene match: 0.

This chain links TRBV7-3 with TRBJ2-2; 7 bases align to TRBD2. There are 15 residues in the CDR3. CDR1 SGHTA and CDR2 FQGTGA come from the germline V gene. V was clipped by 2 bases and J by 3 bases; unmatched bases: 3. The CDR3, as DNA: TGTGCCAGCAGCTTAGAACTAGCGCACACCGGGGAGCTGTTTTTT. Its protein is CASSLELAHTGELFF.

This chain uses TRBV10-3 with TRBJ2-2; TRBD2 might be the D (5 bases). The germline V gene has CDR1 ENHRY and CDR2 SYGVKD. V was clipped by 3 bases and J by 5 bases, with 10 bases between them. The CDR3 loop spans 14 amino acids. The chain's CDR3 is CAISDLGVTGELFF. CDR3 DNA: TGTGCCATCAGTGATTTGGGAGTTACCGGGGAGCTGTTTTTT.

This clonotype has more than one count but fewer than ten. The V and J genes are TRBV5-1 and TRBJ2-1, with D maybe TRBD2 (6 bases). The germline V gene has CDR1 SGHRS and CDR2 YFSETQ. The CDR3 length is 15 residues. V lost 1 base and J 5 bases, leaving 13 bases between the germline ends. This CDR3 reads CASSLQAGSDNEQFF. Here the CDR3 DNA reads TGCGCCAGCAGCTTGCAGGCGGGATCGGACAATGAGCAGTTCTTC. The whole variable domain, remainder taken from reference TRBV5-1 and TRBJ2-1, is KAGVTQTPRYLIKTRGQQVTLSCSPISGHRSVSWYQQTPGQGLQFLFEYFSETQRNKGNFPGRFSGRQFSNSRSEMNVSTLELGDSALYLCASSLQAGSDNEQFFGPGTRLTVL.

The DNA for the CDR3 is TGTGCCAGCTTGAGGGTCGGCGAAGACGAGCAGTACTTC. This gives the protein CASLRVGEDEQYF. V gene TRBV7-2 combines with J gene TRBJ2-7; D possibly corresponds to TRBD2 (5 bases). The germline V gene has CDR1 SGHTA and CDR2 FQGNSA. This CDR3 comprises 13 residues. Trimming stripped 8 bases from V and 5 bases from J, with 16 bases between. Full variable domain (missing parts from reference TRBV7-2 and TRBJ2-7): GAGVSQSPSNKVTEKGKDVELRCDPISGHTALYWYRQSLGQGLEFLIYFQGNSAPDKSGLPSDRFSAERTGGSVSTLTIQRTQQEDSAVYLCASLRVGEDEQYFGPGTRLTVT.

This clonotype occurred a few times. The rearrangement joins TRBV10-1 to TRBJ2-7; 7 nucleotides match TRBD1. From germline, CDR1 is WNHNN and CDR2 SYGVQD (reference sequence). The junction had 10 bases not matched to a gene; V was cut back by 0 bases and J by 5 bases. This CDR3 comprises 16 residues. Here the CDR3 reads CASSESRATGLHEQYF. The CDR3 nucleotides are TGCGCCAGCAGTGAGTCGAGGGCGACAGGGCTCCACGAGCAGTACTTC.

This clonotype was detected many times. The chain is built from TRBV20-1 and TRBJ1-1; 12 bases are a match to TRBD1. V lost 6 bases and J lost 11; bases outside the gene matches: 10. CDR1 is DFQATT and CDR2 is SNEGSKA in the germline V gene (reference sequence). The length of the CDR3 is 13 residues. The DNA of the CDR3 is TGCAGTGCCAAGGGACAGGGGGCGTATAAGGCTTTCTTT. Protein: CSAKGQGAYKAFF.

At least ten counts were recorded for this clonotype. The rearrangement links TRBV20-1 to TRBJ1-1, with no clear D. In germline, CDR1 is DFQATT, CDR2 SNEGSKA (reference sequence). Trimming removed 5 bases from V and 2 bases from J, with 12 bases in between. This CDR3 is built from 13 residues. The chain's CDR3 is CSAYGNSNTEAFF. The CDR3 DNA is TGCAGTGCTTATGGAAACAGTAACACTGAAGCTTTCTTT.

The CDR3 nucleotides read TGCAGTGCTAGGCCTATGGGACTAGCGGGAGAGACCCAGTACTTC. Encoded protein: CSARPMGLAGETQYF. The chain recombines TRBV20-1 with TRBJ2-5; TRBD2 aligns across 12 bases. The CDR3 contains 15 residues. Losses at the gene ends were 3 bases for V and 4 bases for J; bases not matched to a gene: 6. Germline V gene lookup returns CDR1 DFQATT and CDR2 SNEGSKA (reference sequence).

The sample holds many counts of this clonotype. The CDR3 is CAGGRTSSPYEQYF. CDR3 coding DNA: TGTGCCGGAGGGAGGACCTCCTCCCCTTACGAGCAGTACTTC. This chain links TRBV6-1 with TRBJ2-7; D perhaps matches TRBD2 (6 bases). Germline CDR1 MNHNS, CDR2 SASEGT. The CDR3 spans 14 residues. With 11 bases removed from V and 4 bases from J, the gap between germline ends came to 21 bases.